One sample yielded the 28 T cell receptor beta chains listed below, sequenced in a study of CD8+CD57+ T cells in acquired aplastic anemia. CD8+CD57+ cell expansion had been shown by flow cytometry in patients chosen for sequencing. CDR3 and TCR beta VDJ profiling relied on genomic DNA as the template. TCRdb redid the calling of the reads with MiXCR, one entry per CDR3 protein. The table has just over 150,000 distinct CDR3 sequences, 45% to 50% seen once. Sequenced material: sorted CD4+, CD8+, or CD8+CD57+ T cells (not recorded which) from PBMCs. These receptors originate from a human donor with aplastic anemia.

This clonotype has ten or more counts. The chain combines TRBV7-9 with TRBJ1-6; D gene ambiguous. The CDR3 has 14 residues. The germline V and J ends were trimmed by 1 base and 6 bases, with 7 bases remaining between them. Germline-derived CDR1 and CDR2 are SEHNR and FQNEAQ (reference sequence). This CDR3 is CASSLVGVNSPLHF. CDR3 coding DNA: TGTGCCAGCAGCTTAGTTGGGGTTAATTCACCCCTCCACTTT.

The chain links TRBV20-1 to TRBJ1-4; TRBD1 matches at 10 bases. The CDR3 sequence is 14 residues long. Germline CDR1 reads DFQATT; CDR2 reads SNEGSKA (reference sequence). Unmatched junction bases numbered 5, after V lost 0 bases and J lost 10 bases. Here the CDR3 reads CSARDRDRGPKLFF. In nucleotides, the CDR3 is TGCAGTGCTAGAGATCGCGACAGGGGGCCAAAACTGTTTTTT.

The V gene is TRBV10-1, the J gene TRBJ2-1; TRBD2 might be the D (5 bases). Germline assignment: CDR1 WNHNN and CDR2 SYGVQD (reference sequence). This CDR3 region has 13 residues. Trimming removed 7 bases from V and 10 bases from J, with 17 bases in between. Here the CDR3 DNA reads TGCGCCAGCAAGGCTAGCCAGGTCGCCGAGCAGTTCTTC. Encoded protein: CASKASQVAEQFF.

This clonotype was observed a handful of times. One end of the junction varies from germline; a read error may be responsible. The chain uses TRBV7-7 and TRBJ2-1; D perhaps matches TRBD1 (6 bases). Per the germline V gene, CDR1 is SSHAT and CDR2 is FNYEAQ (reference sequence). This CDR3 has 13 residues. The CDR3 loop is CASSFARGNEQFF. Here the CDR3 DNA reads TGTGCTAGCAGCTTCGCAAGGGGGAATGAGCAGTTCTTC.

This clonotype was seen a handful of times. V usage is TRBV29-1 and J usage is TRBJ1-2; tentatively, D is TRBD1 (5 bases). The CDR3 contains 15 residues. Trimming cost V 2 bases and J 2 bases, with 15 bases left between them. Germline lookup yields CDR1 SQVTM and CDR2 ANQGSEA. The CDR3 region has the DNA TGCAGCGTTGAATTCATGACAGAGCTAAACTATGGCTACACCTTC. It specifies CSVEFMTELNYGYTF.

This chain uses TRBV3-1 with TRBJ2-2; D call uncertain. This CDR3 is 13 amino acids long. Germline loops: CDR1 LGHDT, CDR2 YNNKEL (reference sequence). Trimming removed 2 bases from V and 10 bases from J, with 11 bases in between. CDR3 in amino acids: CASSQSSFLELFF. Written as DNA, the CDR3 is TGTGCCAGCAGCCAAAGCTCGTTCTTGGAGCTGTTTTTT.

This clonotype was counted at least ten times. The CDR3 DNA reads as TGTGCCAGCAGCTTAGATCAAAATGAAGCTTTCTTT. Protein sequence: CASSLDQNEAFF. The chain combines TRBV11-2 with TRBJ1-1; no reliable D call. Germline values: CDR1 SGHAT, CDR2 FQNNGV. Trimming removed 0 bases from V and 7 bases from J, with 6 bases in between. CDR3 size: 12 residues.

The chain couples TRBV12-3 or TRBV12-4 to TRBJ2-2, with D tentatively TRBD1 (5 bases). V lost 11 bases to trimming and J lost 1 base, with 14 bases between them. This CDR3 has 14 residues. The DNA for the CDR3 is TGTGCCGGACGAGGCAGGGAGAACACCGGGGAGCTGTTTTTT. The encoded protein is CAGRGRENTGELFF.

This clonotype was observed a single time. The chain is built from TRBV30 and TRBJ2-1; D gene uncertain. The CDR3 runs to 12 residues. Germline-derived CDR1 and CDR2 are GTSNPN and SVGIG (reference sequence). V lost 0 bases, J lost 8 bases, and 8 bases lay in between. The CDR3, as DNA: TGTGCCTGGAGTGTAATAAACCATGAGCAGTTCTTC. It translates to CAWSVINHEQFF.

CDR3: CASSFRGPIVANYGYTF. CDR3 coding DNA: TGTGCCAGTTCTTTTCGGGGCCCTATCGTTGCTAACTATGGCTACACCTTC. This sequence joins TRBV6-1 and TRBJ1-2, with D possibly matching TRBD1 (5 bases). Germline V gene data show CDR1 as MNHNS and CDR2 as SASEGT. The CDR3 spans 17 residues. The V gene lost 9 bases and the J gene lost 0 bases, with 23 bases spanning the gap.

This clonotype has just a few counts. The rearrangement joins TRBV15 to TRBJ2-6; D possibly corresponds to TRBD2 (7 bases). V shed 4 bases and J shed 4 bases, with 14 bases lying between them. The CDR3 length is 16 residues. Germline V lookup: CDR1 LNHNV, CDR2 YYDKDF (reference sequence). CDR3 sequence: CATSIGGARGANVLTF. The CDR3 DNA follows: TGTGCCACCAGCATAGGGGGGGCGCGGGGGGCCAACGTCCTGACTTTC.

This chain links TRBV6-1 with TRBJ1-1; the D is unclear. From germline, CDR1 is MNHNS and CDR2 SASEGT. The CDR3 totals 12 residues. Trimming cost V 3 bases and J 12 bases, with 14 bases left between them. This CDR3 reads CASSDPADRTFF. In DNA form, the CDR3 reads TGTGCCAGCAGTGACCCAGCGGACCGGACTTTCTTT.

This clonotype was seen more than once but under ten times. This may stem from a read error, because a much larger clone lies one nucleotide away. The chain combines TRBV11-3 with TRBJ2-1, with a tentative D call TRBD2 (7 bases). From germline, CDR1 is SGHNT and CDR2 YENEEA. CDR3 size: 14 residues. The CDR3 nucleotides are TGTGCCAGCAGCGACCGTAGGGGGGGGGATGAGCAGTCCTTC. Translation gives CASSDRRGGDEQSF.

This chain links TRBV2 with TRBJ2-1; TRBD2 matches at 13 bases. The V segment lost 5 bases and the J segment 4 bases; nucleotides outside the gene matches: 5. The germline gives CDR1 SNHLY, CDR2 FYNNEI. The CDR3 covers 16 residues. The CDR3 coding sequence is TGTGCCAGCAGTTTTTGGGGACTAGCGGGATACAATGAGCAGTTCTTC. It yields the protein CASSFWGLAGYNEQFF.

This chain joins TRBV7-6 and TRBJ1-1; D is ambiguous. Germline V gives CDR1 SGHVS, CDR2 FNYEAQ. This CDR3 has 13 amino acids. Trimming cost V 4 bases and J 1 base, with 7 bases left between them. The CDR3 loop reads CASSSQPNTEAFF. CDR3 coding DNA: TGTGCCAGCAGCTCACAGCCGAACACTGAAGCTTTCTTT.

CDR3 in amino acids: CASRGRTSQYF. CDR3 coding DNA: TGTGCCAGCAGGGGACGGACCTCACAGTACTTC. The rearrangement links TRBV2 to TRBJ2-5, with D possibly being TRBD1 or TRBD2 (5 bases each). Germline V lookup: CDR1 SNHLY, CDR2 FYNNEI. Trimming removed 6 bases at V and 11 bases at J, with 13 bases between. The CDR3 loop spans 11 amino acids.

This sequence joins TRBV19 and TRBJ2-1; D perhaps matches TRBD2 (7 bases). There are 13 residues in the CDR3. The germline V gene has CDR1 LNHDA and CDR2 SQIVND (reference sequence). V shed 7 bases and J shed 9 bases, with 16 bases lying between them. CDR3: CASTDGRGFEQFF. The CDR3, as DNA: TGTGCCAGTACCGATGGGAGGGGGTTTGAGCAGTTCTTC. Drawing the rest from reference TRBV19 and TRBJ2-1, the complete variable domain is DGGITQSPKYLFRKEGQNVTLSCEQNLNHDAMYWYRQDPGQGLRLIYYSQIVNDFQKGDIAEGYSVSREKKESFPLTVTSAQKNPTAFYLCASTDGRGFEQFFGPGTRLTVL.

This clonotype was seen repeatedly, ten times or more. The chain carries TRBV25-1 and TRBJ2-2; D remains unclear. CDR1 is MGHDK, CDR2 SYGVNS, per germline. CDR3 length: 16 residues. The V end was cut by 2 bases, the J end by 3 bases, with 13 bases between. The CDR3 bases are TGTGCCAGCAGTGAACGTAGTCTGCTCGACACCGGGGAGCTGTTTTTT. It specifies CASSERSLLDTGELFF.

At least ten counts were recorded for this clonotype. This sequence joins TRBV2 and TRBJ1-1, with D maybe TRBD1 (5 bases). Trimming took off 5 bases at V and 2 bases at J, with 15 bases between the two ends. Looked up from germline, CDR1 is SNHLY and CDR2 is FYNNEI. This CDR3 comprises 15 residues. CDR3 DNA: TGTGCCAGCAGTCAAGGACATTCCGGTAACACTGAAGCTTTCTTT. It codes for CASSQGHSGNTEAFF. The full variable domain, rest sourced from reference TRBV2 and TRBJ1-1, is EPEVTQTPSHQVTQMGQEVILRCVPISNHLYFYWYRQILGQKVEFLVSFYNNEISEKSEIFDDQFSVERPDGSNFTLKIRSTKLEDSAMYFCASSQGHSGNTEAFFGQGTRLTVV.

The chain's CDR3 is CASSEPDVYGYTF. As DNA, the CDR3 is TGTGCCAGCAGTGAACCGGACGTCTATGGCTACACCTTC. The chain couples TRBV2 to TRBJ1-2; D is unresolved. The germline V gene has CDR1 SNHLY and CDR2 FYNNEI. Trimming cost V 2 bases and J 4 bases, with 8 bases left between them. The CDR3 length is 13 residues.

In its sample, this clonotype was seen a few times. The rearrangement joins TRBV29-1 to TRBJ1-5; D ambiguous. The V end lost 4 bases, the J end lost 0 bases, and 10 bases lay between the germline ends. CDR1 and CDR2 from the germline V gene are SQVTM and ANQGSEA. The CDR3 has 14 amino acids. The CDR3 DNA reads as TGCAGCGTTGCTGGGATCGGTAGCAATCAGCCCCAGCATTTT. It translates to CSVAGIGSNQPQHF.

This clonotype was counted only a few times. V and J are TRBV19 and TRBJ1-1, with D tentatively TRBD1 (5 bases). The V and J ends lost 2 bases and 0 bases respectively, with 7 bases between them. The germline V gene encodes CDR1 LNHDA and CDR2 SQIVND (reference sequence). This CDR3 spans 14 amino acids. This CDR3 is CASSIRGMNTEAFF. As DNA, the CDR3 is TGTGCCAGTAGTATAAGGGGTATGAACACTGAAGCTTTCTTT.

The rearrangement uses TRBV18 and TRBJ2-1; D not certain. The V end was cut by 6 bases, the J end by 6 bases, with 9 bases between. This CDR3 has 12 amino acids. The germline CDR1 and CDR2 sequences are KGHSH and LQKENI. In nucleotides, the CDR3 is TGTGCCAGCTCCCCTGCCGGCAATGAGCAGTTCTTC. Protein: CASSPAGNEQFF.

This clonotype was found many times. The chain uses TRBV6-6 and TRBJ1-1; no definite D call. CDR1 is MNHNY and CDR2 is SVGAGI in the germline V gene (reference sequence). CDR3 length: 13 residues. Trimming removed 2 bases at V and 7 bases at J, with 11 bases between. This CDR3 is CASSYPHPLEAFF. In DNA, the CDR3 is TGTGCCAGCAGTTACCCCCACCCTCTTGAAGCTTTCTTT.

The gene calls are TRBV5-4 and TRBJ1-1; D gene uncertain. Germline values: CDR1 SGHNT, CDR2 YYREEE (reference sequence). The V gene lost 4 bases and the J gene lost 6 bases, with 13 bases spanning the gap. The CDR3 runs to 13 residues. The CDR3 sequence is CASSQVSSAEAFF. DNA of the CDR3: TGTGCCAGCAGCCAAGTGTCGTCGGCTGAAGCTTTCTTT.

V and J are TRBV10-2 and TRBJ2-7; the D gene could be TRBD1 or TRBD2 (6 bases each). The V end lost 6 bases, the J end lost 6 bases, and 18 bases lay between the germline ends. Germline lookup yields CDR1 WSHSY and CDR2 SAAADI. The CDR3 is 14 amino acids. This CDR3 reads CASRHGGRSSEQYF. CDR3 bases: TGCGCCAGCAGGCACGGGGGCCGTTCGTCCGAGCAGTACTTC.

The chain uses TRBV6-2 or TRBV6-3 and TRBJ2-1; 10 bases align to TRBD2. The V gene end was trimmed by 2 bases and the J gene end by 0 bases; junction bases not matched to a gene: 7. The V gene's germline CDR1 is MNHEY and CDR2 SVGEGT. CDR3 length: 18 residues. CDR3 protein: CASSYELAGSSSYNEQFF. The DNA for the CDR3 is TGTGCCAGCAGTTACGAACTAGCGGGATCGAGCTCCTACAATGAGCAGTTCTTC.

This chain joins TRBV19 and TRBJ2-7; 7 bases are shared with TRBD1. The CDR3 contains 14 residues. Trimming took 5 bases from V and 2 from J; bases not matched to a gene: 6. Germline loops: CDR1 LNHDA, CDR2 SQIVND (reference sequence). The CDR3 DNA reads as TGTGCCAGTAGTGTTCGACAGGGCCCCTACGAGCAGTACTTC. This codes for CASSVRQGPYEQYF.